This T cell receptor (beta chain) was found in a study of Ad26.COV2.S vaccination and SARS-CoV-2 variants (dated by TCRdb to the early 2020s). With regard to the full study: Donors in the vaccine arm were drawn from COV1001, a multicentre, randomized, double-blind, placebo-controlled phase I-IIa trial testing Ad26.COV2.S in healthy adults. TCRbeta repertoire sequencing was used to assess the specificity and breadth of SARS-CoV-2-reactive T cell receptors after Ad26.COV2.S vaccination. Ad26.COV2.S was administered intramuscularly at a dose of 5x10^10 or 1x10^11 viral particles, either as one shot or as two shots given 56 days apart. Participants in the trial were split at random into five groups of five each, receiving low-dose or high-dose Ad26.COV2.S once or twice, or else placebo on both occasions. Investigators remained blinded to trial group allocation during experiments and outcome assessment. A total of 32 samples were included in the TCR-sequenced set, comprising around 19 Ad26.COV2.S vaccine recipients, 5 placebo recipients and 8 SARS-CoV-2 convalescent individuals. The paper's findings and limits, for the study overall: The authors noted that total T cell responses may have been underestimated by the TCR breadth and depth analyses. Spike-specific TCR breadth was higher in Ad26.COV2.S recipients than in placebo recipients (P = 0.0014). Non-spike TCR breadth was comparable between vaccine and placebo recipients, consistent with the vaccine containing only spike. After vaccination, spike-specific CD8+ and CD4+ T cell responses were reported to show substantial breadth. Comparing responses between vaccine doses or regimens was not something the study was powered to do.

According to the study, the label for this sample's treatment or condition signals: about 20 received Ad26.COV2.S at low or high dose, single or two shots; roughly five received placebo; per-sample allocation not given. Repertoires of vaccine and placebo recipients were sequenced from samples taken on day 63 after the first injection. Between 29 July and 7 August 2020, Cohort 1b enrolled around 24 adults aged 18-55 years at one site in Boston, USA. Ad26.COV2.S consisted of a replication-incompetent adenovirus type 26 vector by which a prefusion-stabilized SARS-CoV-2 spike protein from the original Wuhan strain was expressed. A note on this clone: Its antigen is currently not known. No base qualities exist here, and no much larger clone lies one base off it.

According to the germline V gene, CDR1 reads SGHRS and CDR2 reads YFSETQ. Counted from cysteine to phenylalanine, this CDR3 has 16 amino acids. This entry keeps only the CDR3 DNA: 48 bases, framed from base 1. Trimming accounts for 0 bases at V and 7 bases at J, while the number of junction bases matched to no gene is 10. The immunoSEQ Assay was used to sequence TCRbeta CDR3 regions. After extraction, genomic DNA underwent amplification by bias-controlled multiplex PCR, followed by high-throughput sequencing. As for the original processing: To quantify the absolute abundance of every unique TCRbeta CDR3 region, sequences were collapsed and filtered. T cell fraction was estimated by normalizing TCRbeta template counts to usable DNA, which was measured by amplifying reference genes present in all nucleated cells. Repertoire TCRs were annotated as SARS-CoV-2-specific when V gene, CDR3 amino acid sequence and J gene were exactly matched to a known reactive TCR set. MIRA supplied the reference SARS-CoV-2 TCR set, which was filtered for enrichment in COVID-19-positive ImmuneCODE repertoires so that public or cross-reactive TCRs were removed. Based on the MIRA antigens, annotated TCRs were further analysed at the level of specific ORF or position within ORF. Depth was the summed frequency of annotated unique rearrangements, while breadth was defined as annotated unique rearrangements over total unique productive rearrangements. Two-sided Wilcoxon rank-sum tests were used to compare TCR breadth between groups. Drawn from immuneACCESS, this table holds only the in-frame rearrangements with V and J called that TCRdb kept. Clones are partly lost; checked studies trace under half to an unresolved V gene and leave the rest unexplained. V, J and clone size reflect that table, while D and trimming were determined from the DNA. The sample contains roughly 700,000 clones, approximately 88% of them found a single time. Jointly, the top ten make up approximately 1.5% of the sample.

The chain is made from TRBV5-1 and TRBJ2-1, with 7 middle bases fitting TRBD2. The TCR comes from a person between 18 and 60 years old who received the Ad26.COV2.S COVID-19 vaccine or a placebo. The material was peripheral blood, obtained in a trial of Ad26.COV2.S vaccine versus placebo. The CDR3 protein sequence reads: CASSLVAGVAWNEQFF. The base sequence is TGCGCCAGCAGCTTGGTGGCGGGAGTAGCATGGAATGAGCAGTTCTTC.